The 26 T cell receptor beta chains reported below all come from one sample, sequenced in a study of PD-1 blockade in classical Hodgkin lymphoma. Data came from immunoSEQ multiplex PCR; TCRdb stores just in-frame clones and leaves some out. The sample has just under 20,000 clones; under 85% are singletons. Time point specified: newly diagnosed, previously untreated cHL patient sample. Researchers report purifying CD4+ T cells from thawed PBMCs by magnetic negative selection. Material: CD4+ T cells from blood. The receptors stem from a human donor with classical Hodgkin lymphoma.

This clone was observed a single time. The V and J genes are TRBV5-8 and TRBJ1-1; no reliable D call. There are 13 residues in the CDR3. Germline values: CDR1 SGHTS, CDR2 YDEGEE. Trimming stripped 5 bases from V and 5 bases from J, with 13 bases between. The CDR3 DNA reads TGTGCCAGCAGTATCCTTTTTGGGACTGAAGCTTTCTTT. Residues: CASSILFGTEAFF. Complete variable domain (other parts from reference TRBV5-8 and TRBJ1-1): EAGVTQSPTHLIKTRGQQATLRCSPISGHTSVYWYQQALGLGLQFLLWYDEGEERNRGNFPPRFSGRQFPNYSSELNVNALELEDSALYLCASSILFGTEAFFGQGTRLTVV.

This clone was seen a handful of times. V and J are TRBV19 and TRBJ1-1; D is possibly TRBD1 (5 bases). Germline assignment: CDR1 LNHDA and CDR2 SQIVND (reference sequence). The CDR3 runs 11 residues. The V end lost 10 bases, the J end lost 2 bases, and 8 bases lay between the germline ends. CDR3 nucleotides: TGTGCCACCGGACAAAACACTGAAGCTTTCTTT. This sequence encodes CATGQNTEAFF.

The rearrangement links TRBV6-6 to TRBJ1-2; D is ambiguous. Germline assignment: CDR1 MNHNY and CDR2 SVGAGI (reference sequence). CDR3 length equals 11 residues. The germline V and J ends were trimmed by 6 bases and 11 bases, with 13 bases remaining between them. The CDR3 region has the DNA TGTGCCAGCAGCCCGCTTCTCGGGTACACCTTC. Amino acids: CASSPLLGYTF.

The chain has TRBV7-2 and TRBJ1-5; D remains ambiguous. V lost 4 bases, J lost 3 bases, and 10 bases lay in between. The CDR3 sequence is 14 residues long. The germline gives CDR1 SGHTA, CDR2 FQGNSA. CDR3 DNA: TGTGCCAGCAGCTCCCGACGGAACAATCAGCCCCAGCATTTT. This encodes CASSSRRNNQPQHF.

V usage is TRBV4-2 and J usage is TRBJ1-1; weak D call: TRBD1 (5 bases). The CDR3 is 15 residues long. CDR1 and CDR2 from the germline V gene are LGHNA and YNFKEQ. The germline V and J ends were trimmed by 4 bases and 5 bases, with 17 bases remaining between them. The CDR3 here is CASSPGVQGRTEAFF. The CDR3 coding sequence is TGTGCCAGCAGCCCCGGGGTCCAGGGCCGGACTGAAGCTTTCTTT.

This clone appeared once. The CDR3 sequence is CASSGGGRPDTQYF. The CDR3 DNA reads TGTGCCAGCAGTGGCGGGGGTCGCCCAGATACGCAGTATTTT. The chain uses TRBV7-6 and TRBJ2-3; TRBD2 matches at 7 bases. This CDR3 region has 14 residues. Unmatched junction bases numbered 7, after V lost 6 bases and J lost 4 bases. Per the germline V gene, CDR1 is SGHVS and CDR2 is FNYEAQ.

The V call is TRBV11-3, the J call TRBJ2-7; 7 nucleotides match TRBD1. CDR1 is SGHNT and CDR2 is YENEEA in the germline V gene. The CDR3 contains 15 residues. Trimming took 5 bases from V and 6 from J; bases not matched to a gene: 13. CDR3 amino acids: CASSQTGTVGSEQYF. The CDR3 nucleotides are TGTGCCAGCAGCCAGACCGGGACAGTGGGCTCCGAGCAGTACTTC.

The genes are TRBV28 and TRBJ2-5, with 8 positions matching TRBD2. The germline V gene has CDR1 MDHEN and CDR2 SYDVKM. The CDR3 contains 15 residues. The V and J ends lost 3 bases and 2 bases, in that order; junction bases with no gene match: 5. The CDR3 region is CASSFFSSGQETQYF. In DNA, the CDR3 is TGTGCCAGCAGTTTTTTTTCTAGCGGGCAAGAGACCCAGTACTTC. Combining the CDR3 with reference TRBV28 and TRBJ2-5 gives the whole variable domain DVKVTQSSRYLVKRTGEKVFLECVQDMDHENMFWYRQDPGLGLRLIYFSYDVKMKEKGDIPEGYSVSREKKERFSLILESASTNQTSMYLCASSFFSSGQETQYFGPGTRLLVL.

The rearrangement links TRBV10-3 to TRBJ2-1; 9 bases map to TRBD2. This CDR3 is built from 14 residues. Germline-derived CDR1 and CDR2 are ENHRY and SYGVKD. V trimming: 4 bases; J trimming: 8 bases; junction bases outside the gene matches: 6. CDR3 loop: CAISVAGVGHEQFF. DNA of the CDR3: TGTGCCATCAGTGTAGCGGGAGTAGGTCATGAGCAGTTCTTC.

This clone was picked up a small number of times. CDR3 bases: TGTGCCAGCAGTGAACCAGGGGGCAACGAGCAGTACTTC. It yields the protein CASSEPGGNEQYF. The V call is TRBV25-1, the J call TRBJ2-7, with 8 nucleotides matching TRBD1. The CDR3 covers 13 residues. CDR1 is MGHDK, CDR2 SYGVNS, per germline. The V segment lost 2 bases and the J segment 5 bases; nucleotides outside the gene matches: 2.

This chain links TRBV27 with TRBJ2-7, with 9 bases fitting TRBD2. Trimming cost V 3 bases and J 3 bases; bases outside gene matches: 6. Germline V gene lookup returns CDR1 MNHEY and CDR2 SMNVEV (reference sequence). The length of the CDR3 is 15 residues. The CDR3 DNA is TGTGCCAGCAGTTTGGGGCGGGAGGGCCACTACGAGCAGTACTTC. Its translation: CASSLGREGHYEQYF.

This chain links TRBV19 with TRBJ2-4; TRBD2 matches at 7 bases. CDR1 and CDR2 (germline): LNHDA, SQIVND (reference sequence). With V trimmed by 8 bases and J by 0 bases, 7 bases remained unmatched. This CDR3 region has 15 residues. CDR3 coding DNA: TGTGCCAGTGGGGGGGTAGGGAAAGCCAAAAACATTCAGTACTTC. Its translation: CASGGVGKAKNIQYF. The entire variable domain, with the rest obtained from reference TRBV19 and TRBJ2-4, is as follows: DGGITQSPKYLFRKEGQNVTLSCEQNLNHDAMYWYRQDPGQGLRLIYYSQIVNDFQKGDIAEGYSVSREKKESFPLTVTSAQKNPTAFYLCASGGVGKAKNIQYFGAGTRLSVL.

The chain carries TRBV28 and TRBJ2-3, with 7 nucleotides matching TRBD1. CDR1 is MDHEN and CDR2 is SYDVKM in the germline V gene. The CDR3 is 14 residues long. J was trimmed by 0 bases and V by 8 bases; bases with no gene match: 5. The CDR3 region is CASGPGGSTDTQYF. The CDR3 nucleotides are TGTGCCAGCGGCCCAGGGGGTAGCACAGATACGCAGTATTTT. The entire variable domain, with the rest obtained from reference TRBV28 and TRBJ2-3, is as follows: DVKVTQSSRYLVKRTGEKVFLECVQDMDHENMFWYRQDPGLGLRLIYFSYDVKMKEKGDIPEGYSVSREKKERFSLILESASTNQTSMYLCASGPGGSTDTQYFGPGTRLTVL.

The rearrangement links TRBV6-5 to TRBJ2-6, with D uncertain. V was trimmed by 0 bases and J by 3 bases, leaving 0 bases between them. Germline lookup yields CDR1 MNHEY and CDR2 SVGAGI. The CDR3 covers 13 residues. The CDR3 spells CASSYSGANVLTF. Written as DNA, the CDR3 is TGTGCCAGCAGTTACTCTGGGGCCAACGTCCTGACTTTC.

The V call is TRBV6-6, the J call TRBJ2-7, with D hard to call. CDR1 and CDR2 from the germline V gene are MNHNY and SVGAGI (reference sequence). The CDR3 loop spans 13 amino acids. The V and J ends lost 2 bases and 3 bases respectively, with 8 bases between them. This CDR3 reads CASSYRTHYEQYF. DNA of the CDR3: TGTGCCAGCAGTTACCGGACCCACTACGAGCAGTACTTC.

This chain links TRBV28 with TRBJ2-2; no reliable D call. The CDR3 covers 14 residues. Looked up from germline, CDR1 is MDHEN and CDR2 is SYDVKM. V was clipped by 6 bases and J by 0 bases, with 8 bases between them. Here the CDR3 DNA reads TGTGCCAGCAGGCTAATAACGAACACCGGGGAGCTGTTTTTT. It yields the protein CASRLITNTGELFF.

The rearrangement links TRBV6-1 to TRBJ2-5, with 10 bases fitting TRBD1. After removal of 5 bases from V and 2 bases from J, the junction contained 26 bases not matched to a gene. The CDR3 is 22 amino acids. Germline V lookup: CDR1 MNHNS, CDR2 SASEGT. The CDR3 nucleotides are TGTGCCAGCAGTCAAGTCCCGGGACAGGGGAAGTTGATTGTAGGAAAGCAAGAGACCCAGTACTTC. This sequence encodes CASSQVPGQGKLIVGKQETQYF.

In its sample, this clone is large. The gene calls are TRBV27 and TRBJ2-7, with D maybe TRBD2 (6 bases). From germline, CDR1 is MNHEY and CDR2 SMNVEV (reference sequence). This CDR3 comprises 14 residues. The V gene lost 6 bases and the J gene lost 0 bases, with 12 bases spanning the gap. The CDR3 coding sequence is TGTGCCAGCAGCCGGGACTGGAACTCCTACGAGCAGTACTTC. Translating gives CASSRDWNSYEQYF.

The J gene is TRBJ2-3, the V gene TRBV5-5; D uncertain. The CDR3 is made up of 14 amino acids. Germline values: CDR1 SGHKS, CDR2 YYEKEE (reference sequence). Trimming shortened V by 0 bases and J by 7 bases, and 12 bases separated the two germline ends. The CDR3 loop is CASSLGPLANTQYF. The DNA of the CDR3 is TGTGCCAGCAGCTTGGGCCCCTTAGCAAATACGCAGTATTTT. The variable domain in full, with the rest retrieved from reference TRBV5-5 and TRBJ2-3, is DAGVTQSPTHLIKTRGQQVTLRCSPISGHKSVSWYQQVLGQGPQFIFQYYEKEERGRGNFPDRFSARQFPNYSSELNVNALLLGDSALYLCASSLGPLANTQYFGPGTRLTVL.

The chain uses TRBV4-1 and TRBJ2-5; TRBD2 agrees at 14 bases. The V segment lost 0 bases and the J segment 5 bases; nucleotides outside the gene matches: 5. CDR1 is MGHRA, CDR2 YSYEKL, per germline. The CDR3 consists of 17 residues. Here the CDR3 reads CASSQDRGLAGVETQYF. The CDR3 DNA follows: TGCGCCAGCAGCCAAGATCGGGGACTAGCGGGAGTCGAGACCCAGTACTTC.

V usage is TRBV6-1 and J usage is TRBJ2-1, with 8 bases identical to TRBD1. The CDR3 covers 15 residues. Unmatched junction bases numbered 11, after V lost 6 bases and J lost 7 bases. Germline assignment: CDR1 MNHNS and CDR2 SASEGT. The CDR3 reads CASSETGVLRNEQFF. CDR3 nucleotide sequence: TGTGCCAGCAGCGAGACAGGGGTGTTAAGGAATGAGCAGTTCTTC.

The V call is TRBV11-3, the J call TRBJ2-3; 11 bases match TRBD2. Germline V gives CDR1 SGHNT, CDR2 YENEEA. This CDR3 comprises 17 residues. V shed 1 base, J shed 3 bases, and the junction held 6 bases outside the gene matches. The CDR3 nucleotides are TGTGCCAGCAGCTTAGGGGTAGCGGGAGGGCCGACAGATACGCAGTATTTT. As protein: CASSLGVAGGPTDTQYF.

This chain links TRBV5-6 with TRBJ2-7; D is ambiguous. V was cut by 0 bases and J by 3 bases, with 7 bases left in between. The CDR3 covers 13 residues. Germline V gene lookup returns CDR1 SGHDT and CDR2 YYEEEE. CDR3 loop: CASSLARYYEQYF. The DNA for the CDR3 is TGTGCCAGCAGCTTGGCCAGGTACTACGAGCAGTACTTC.

The chain links TRBV11-2 to TRBJ2-3, with 8 bases lining up with TRBD2. The CDR3 is made up of 17 amino acids. J lost 3 bases, V lost 2 bases, and 10 bases had no gene match. From germline, CDR1 is SGHAT and CDR2 FQNNGV. DNA of the CDR3: TGTGCCAGCAGCTTAACAGCGGGAGCCACGTGGACAGATACGCAGTATTTT. Its translation is CASSLTAGATWTDTQYF.

V usage is TRBV10-3 and J usage is TRBJ2-3; 8 bases map to TRBD2. Germline lookup yields CDR1 ENHRY and CDR2 SYGVKD. After removal of 7 bases from V and 4 bases from J, the junction contained 7 bases not matched to a gene. CDR3 length equals 14 residues. CDR3 loop: CAITSGTRSDTQYF. CDR3 in DNA: TGTGCCATCACGAGCGGGACTAGGTCAGATACGCAGTATTTT.

The chain couples TRBV5-1 to TRBJ2-5, with D tentatively TRBD1 (6 bases). The DNA end lines up better with TRBJ2-7; the J call may be wrong. Germline CDR1 and CDR2: SGHRS and YFSETQ. The CDR3 loop spans 14 amino acids. CDR3 DNA: TGCGCCAGCAGCCTGGACAGTTTAGGGTACGAGCAGTACTTC. As protein: CASSLDSLGYEQYF.